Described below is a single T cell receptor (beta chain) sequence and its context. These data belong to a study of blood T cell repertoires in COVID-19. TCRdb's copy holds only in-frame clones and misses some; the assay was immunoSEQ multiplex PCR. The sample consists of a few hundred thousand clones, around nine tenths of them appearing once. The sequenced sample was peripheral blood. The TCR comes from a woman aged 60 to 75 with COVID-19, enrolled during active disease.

The CDR3 sequence is CASSTTGPRPTIYF. DNA of the CDR3: TGTGCCAGTAGTACGACAGGCCCTCGGCCCACCATATATTTT. This chain joins TRBV19 and TRBJ1-3; D is perhaps TRBD1 (6 bases). Germline loops: CDR1 LNHDA, CDR2 SQIVND (reference sequence). CDR3 size: 14 residues. With 4 bases removed from V and 9 bases from J, the gap between germline ends came to 16 bases.